The entry below gives a single T cell receptor beta chain sequence along with its context. Its antigen is as yet unknown. PCR primers comprised 60 Vbeta and 13 Jbeta primers. Some clones are missing from TCRdb's copy, which holds only in-frame ones; the method was immunoSEQ multiplex PCR. The sample yields 180,000 or so clones, over 70% seen once. The germline CDR1 and CDR2 sequences are MDHEN and SYDVKM. This CDR3 has 17 amino acids. The germline V and J ends were trimmed by 8 bases and 2 bases, with 22 bases remaining between them. These data originate in a study of cytomegalovirus exposure and HLA in healthy donors. Study-wide points: For most TCR beta V segments, an earlier analysis put the productive rate at about 90% or about 30% of the time. The study designated roughly 150 TCR beta chains cytomegalovirus-associated. Analysis was carried out at a later point, and it linked a missense DCLRE1C variant to TCR beta V- and J-gene trimming. 87-base-pair reads could not separate some V segments, including TRBV6-2 and TRBV6-3.

The V and J genes are TRBV28 and TRBJ1-5; possible D gene TRBD1, 6 bases. The specimen was PBMCs. This receptor was identified in a female donor in good health and CMV-seronegative. The CDR3 nucleotides are TGTGCCAGCCAGCAGGCCCCAACAGGGCGACGCAATCAGCCCCAGCATTTT. It yields the protein CASQQAPTGRRNQPQHF.